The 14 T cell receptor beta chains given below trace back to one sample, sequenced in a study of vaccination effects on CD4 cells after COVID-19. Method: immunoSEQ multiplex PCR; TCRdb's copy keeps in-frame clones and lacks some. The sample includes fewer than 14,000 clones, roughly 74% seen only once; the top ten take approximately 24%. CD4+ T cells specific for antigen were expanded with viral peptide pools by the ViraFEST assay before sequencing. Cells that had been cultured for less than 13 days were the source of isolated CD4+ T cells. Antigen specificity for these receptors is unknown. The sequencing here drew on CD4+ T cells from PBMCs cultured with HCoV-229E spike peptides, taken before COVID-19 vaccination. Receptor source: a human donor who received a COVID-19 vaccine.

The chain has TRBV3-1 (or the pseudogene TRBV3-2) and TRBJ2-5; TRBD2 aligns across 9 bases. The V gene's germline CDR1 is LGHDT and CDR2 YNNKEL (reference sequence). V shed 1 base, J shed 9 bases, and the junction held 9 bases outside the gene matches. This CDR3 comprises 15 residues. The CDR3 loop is CASSQGLAGLGAQYF. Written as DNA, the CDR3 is TGTGCCAGCAGCCAAGGTCTAGCGGGGCTCGGGGCCCAGTACTTC.

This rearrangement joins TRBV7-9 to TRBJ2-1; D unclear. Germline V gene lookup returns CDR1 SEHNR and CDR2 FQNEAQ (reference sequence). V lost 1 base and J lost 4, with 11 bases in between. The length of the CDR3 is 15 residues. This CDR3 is CASSLGWRMYNEQFF. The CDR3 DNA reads TGTGCCAGCAGCTTAGGCTGGCGGATGTACAATGAGCAGTTCTTC.

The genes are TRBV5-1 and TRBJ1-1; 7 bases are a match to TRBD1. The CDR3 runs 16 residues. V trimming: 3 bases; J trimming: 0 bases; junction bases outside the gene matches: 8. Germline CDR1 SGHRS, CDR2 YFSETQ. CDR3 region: CASSSGQELMNTEAFF. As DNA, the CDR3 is TGCGCCAGCAGCTCCGGACAGGAGCTTATGAACACTGAAGCTTTCTTT.

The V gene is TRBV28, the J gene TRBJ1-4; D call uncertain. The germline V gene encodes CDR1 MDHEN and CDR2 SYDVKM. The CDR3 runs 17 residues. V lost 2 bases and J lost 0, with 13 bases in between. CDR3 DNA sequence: TGTGCCAGCAGTTTAGGTCTGGTGAGAGCAACTAATGAAAAACTGTTTTTT. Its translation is CASSLGLVRATNEKLFF.

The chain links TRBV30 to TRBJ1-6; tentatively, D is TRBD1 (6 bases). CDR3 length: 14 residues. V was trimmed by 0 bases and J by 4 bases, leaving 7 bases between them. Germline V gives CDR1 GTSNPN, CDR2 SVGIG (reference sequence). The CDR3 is CAWSVQGYNSPLHF. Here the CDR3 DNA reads TGTGCCTGGAGTGTACAGGGTTATAATTCACCCCTCCACTTT.

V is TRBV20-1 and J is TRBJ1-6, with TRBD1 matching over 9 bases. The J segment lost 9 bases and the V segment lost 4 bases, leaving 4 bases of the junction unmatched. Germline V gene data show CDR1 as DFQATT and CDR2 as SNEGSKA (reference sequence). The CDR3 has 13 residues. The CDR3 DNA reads TGCAGTGCTAATGAGGACAGGGGTTCACCCCTCCACTTT. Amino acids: CSANEDRGSPLHF.

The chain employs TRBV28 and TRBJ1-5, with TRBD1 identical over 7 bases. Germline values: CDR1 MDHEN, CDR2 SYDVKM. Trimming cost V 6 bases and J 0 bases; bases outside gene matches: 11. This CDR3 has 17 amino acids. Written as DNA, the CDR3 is TGTGCCAGCAGCTCCCCTGGGACAGCATCTAGCAATCAGCCCCAGCATTTT. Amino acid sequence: CASSSPGTASSNQPQHF.

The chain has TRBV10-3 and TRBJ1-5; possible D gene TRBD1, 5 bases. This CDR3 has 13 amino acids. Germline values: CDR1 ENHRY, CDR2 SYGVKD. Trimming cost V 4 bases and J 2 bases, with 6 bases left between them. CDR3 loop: CAISVGGNQPQHF. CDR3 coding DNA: TGTGCCATCAGTGTAGGGGGCAATCAGCCCCAGCATTTT.

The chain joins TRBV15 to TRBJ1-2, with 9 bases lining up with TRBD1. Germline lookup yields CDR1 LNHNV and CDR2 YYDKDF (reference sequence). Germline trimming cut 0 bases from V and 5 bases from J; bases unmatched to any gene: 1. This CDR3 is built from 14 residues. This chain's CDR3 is CATSREGTGYGYTF. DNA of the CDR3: TGTGCCACCAGCAGAGAAGGGACAGGGTATGGCTACACCTTC.

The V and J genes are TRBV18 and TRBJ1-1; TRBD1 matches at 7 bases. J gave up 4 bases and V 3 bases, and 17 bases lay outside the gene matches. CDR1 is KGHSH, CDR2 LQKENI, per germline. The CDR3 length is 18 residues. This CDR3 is CASSPRRTGDREGTEAFF. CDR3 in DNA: TGTGCCAGCTCACCGCGCCGTACAGGGGATCGAGAGGGCACTGAAGCTTTCTTT.

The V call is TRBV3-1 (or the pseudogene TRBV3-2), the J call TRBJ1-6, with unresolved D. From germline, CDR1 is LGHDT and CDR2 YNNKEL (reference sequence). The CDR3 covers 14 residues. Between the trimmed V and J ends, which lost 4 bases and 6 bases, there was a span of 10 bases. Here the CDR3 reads CASSPTTFNSPLHF. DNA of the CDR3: TGTGCCAGCAGCCCTACGACGTTTAATTCACCCCTCCACTTT.

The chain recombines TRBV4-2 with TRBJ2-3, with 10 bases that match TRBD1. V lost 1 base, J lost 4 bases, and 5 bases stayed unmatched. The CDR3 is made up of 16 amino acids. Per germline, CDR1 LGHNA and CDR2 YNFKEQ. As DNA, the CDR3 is TGTGCCAGCAGCCAAGCCACCGGGACAGGGGCAGATACGCAGTATTTT. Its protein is CASSQATGTGADTQYF.

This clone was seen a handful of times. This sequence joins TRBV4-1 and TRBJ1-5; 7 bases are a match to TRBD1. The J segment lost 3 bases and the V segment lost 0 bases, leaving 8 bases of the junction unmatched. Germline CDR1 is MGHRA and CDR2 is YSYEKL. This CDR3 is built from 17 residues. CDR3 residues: CASSQDTQGRINQPQHF. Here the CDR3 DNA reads TGCGCCAGCAGCCAAGACACACAGGGGAGGATCAATCAGCCCCAGCATTTT.

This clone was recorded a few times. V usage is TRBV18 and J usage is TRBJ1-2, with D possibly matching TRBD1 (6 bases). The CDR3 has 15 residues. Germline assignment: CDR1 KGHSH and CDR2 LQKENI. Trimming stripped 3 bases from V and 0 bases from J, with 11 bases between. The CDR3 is CASSPAQGSNYGYTF. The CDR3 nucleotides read TGTGCCAGCTCACCCGCGCAGGGGTCTAACTATGGCTACACCTTC.